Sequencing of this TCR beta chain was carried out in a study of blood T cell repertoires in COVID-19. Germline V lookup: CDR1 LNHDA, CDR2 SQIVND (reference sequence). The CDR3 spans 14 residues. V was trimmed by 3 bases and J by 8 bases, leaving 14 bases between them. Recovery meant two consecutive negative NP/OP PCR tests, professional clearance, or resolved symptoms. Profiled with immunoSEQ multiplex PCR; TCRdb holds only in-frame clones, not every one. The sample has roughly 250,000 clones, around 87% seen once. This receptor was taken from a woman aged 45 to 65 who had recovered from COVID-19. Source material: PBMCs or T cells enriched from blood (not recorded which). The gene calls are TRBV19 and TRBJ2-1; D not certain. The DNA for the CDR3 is TGTGCCAGTAGTATCATTGTGCGTTCCGATGAGCAGTTCTTC. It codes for CASSIIVRSDEQFF. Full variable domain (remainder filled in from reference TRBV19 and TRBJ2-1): DGGITQSPKYLFRKEGQNVTLSCEQNLNHDAMYWYRQDPGQGLRLIYYSQIVNDFQKGDIAEGYSVSREKKESFPLTVTSAQKNPTAFYLCASSIIVRSDEQFFGPGTRLTVL.